Listed below are T cell receptor beta chains from one sample, sequenced in a study of blood T cell repertoires in COVID-19. TCRdb's copy holds only in-frame clones and misses some; the assay was immunoSEQ multiplex PCR. The table shows more than 40,000 clones, with approximately 90% occurring only once. Sequencing was done on a sample of peripheral blood. Receptors originate from a man aged 50-60 years with active COVID-19. The CDR3 runs from the conserved cysteine through the conserved F or W. The D gene is left open where the match is weak. The listing skips clone size in some rows; elsewhere it reads once, few, many or a size class.

d_call,clone_size,v_call,j_call,cdr3_nt,cdr3_aa
TRBD2,NA,TRBV19,TRBJ2-5,TGTGCCAGTAGTCCTGGTTGGGGGGGTAGTAAGACCCAGTACTTC,CASSPGWGGSKTQYF
TRBD2,once,TRBV5-4,TRBJ2-3,TGTGCCAGCAGCCCCCGGACTAGCGGAGCCCTCACAGATACGCAGTATTTT,CASSPRTSGALTDTQYF
TRBD2,few,TRBV10-1,TRBJ2-1,TGCGCCACCTCGACTAGCCGCAATGAGCAGTTCTTC,CATSTSRNEQFF
NA,once,TRBV21-1,TRBJ1-5,TGTGCCAGCATCCCGAGGGGGGACAGGATGAATAGCAATCAGCCCCAGCATTTT,CASIPRGDRMNSNQPQHF
NA,NA,TRBV7-3,TRBJ2-2,TGTGCCAGCAGCTTAACGAGGGAAACAGGGAGTCGGGCCGGGGAGCTGTTTTTT,CASSLTRETGSRAGELFF
TRBD1,few,TRBV5-6,TRBJ1-4,TGTGCCAGCATTGAGACAGGGAAGAATGAAAAACTGTTTTTT,CASIETGKNEKLFF
TRBD2,NA,TRBV9,TRBJ2-5,TGTGCCAGCAGCGTCACTAGCGGGAGGCTCCAAGAGACCCAGTACTTC,CASSVTSGRLQETQYF
NA,NA,TRBV2,TRBJ1-2,TGTGCCAGCATTGGACAGTTTACTAACTATGGCTACACCTTC,CASIGQFTNYGYTF
TRBD1,NA,TRBV7-2,TRBJ1-4,TGTGCCAGCAGCGCATACCGGGACAGGGGTGAAAAACTGTTTTTT,CASSAYRDRGEKLFF
TRBD1,NA,TRBV6-5,TRBJ1-1,TGTGCCAGCAGAAACAGGGGTCGGAACACTGAAGCTTTCTTT,CASRNRGRNTEAFF
TRBD2,NA,TRBV3-1/TRBV3-2,TRBJ2-1,TGTGCCAGCAGCCAGGCCCTAGCGGGAGGGCCCAATGAGCAGTTCTTC,CASSQALAGGPNEQFF
NA,NA,TRBV11-3,TRBJ2-1,TGTGCCAGCAGCCTATCACGGGGAGGTGAGCAGTTCTTC,CASSLSRGGEQFF
TRBD1,NA,TRBV23-1,TRBJ2-5,TGCGCCAGCAGTCAATCAGAGACAGGGTTGCAAGAGACCCAGTACTTC,CASSQSETGLQETQYF
NA,few,TRBV4-1,TRBJ1-1,TGCGCCAGCAGCCAAAACAGGGTGAACACTGAAGCTTTCTTT,CASSQNRVNTEAFF
TRBD1,NA,TRBV3-1/TRBV3-2,TRBJ1-1,TGTGCCAGCAGCTCGACAGGGGAGGGGACTGAAGCTTTCTTT,CASSSTGEGTEAFF
TRBD1,NA,TRBV6-4,TRBJ1-4,TGTGCCAGCAGTGTCGGAGGGGGACAGGGGAATGAAAAACTGTTTTTT,CASSVGGGQGNEKLFF
NA,NA,TRBV20-1,TRBJ2-2,TGCAGTGCTAGTTCTTCTAGGGGGGGAGAAGGGGAGCTGTTTTTT,CSASSSRGGEGELFF
TRBD1,NA,TRBV3-1/TRBV3-2,TRBJ2-6,TGTGCCAGCAGCCAAGCTTCGGGACAGTCGTTCTCTGGGGCCAACGTCCTGACTTTC,CASSQASGQSFSGANVLTF
NA,NA,TRBV5-1,TRBJ1-3,TGCGCCAGCAGCCGGGTCTCTGGAAACACCATATATTTT,CASSRVSGNTIYF
TRBD1,NA,TRBV6-5,TRBJ1-3,TGTGCCAGCAGGACAGGGCTCTCTGGAAACACCATATATTTT,CASRTGLSGNTIYF
NA,NA,TRBV7-9,TRBJ1-2,TGTGCCAGCAGCTTAACCTCCACGGATGGCTACACCTTC,CASSLTSTDGYTF
TRBD1,NA,TRBV5-5,TRBJ2-7,TGTGCCAGCAGCTTGCTAGGACAGGGCTACGAGCAGTACTTC,CASSLLGQGYEQYF
TRBD1,NA,TRBV18,TRBJ1-2,TGTGCCAGCTCACCCCGTGGGGCAGGGGGAAACTATGGCTACACCTTC,CASSPRGAGGNYGYTF
TRBD2,NA,TRBV7-6,TRBJ2-1,TGTGCCAGCAGCTTAGTGGCTAGCGGGAACGACAATGAGCAGTTCTTC,CASSLVASGNDNEQFF
NA,NA,TRBV7-2,TRBJ2-1,TGTGCCAGCAGCTTAGGAGACTTCTCCTACAATGAGCAGTTCTTC,CASSLGDFSYNEQFF
TRBD1,once,TRBV10-3,TRBJ2-4,TGTGCCATCAGCCCACAGGGGTTAGCCAAAAACATTCAGTACTTC,CAISPQGLAKNIQYF
NA,once,TRBV30,TRBJ1-1,TGTGCCTGGAGGAGGGGCGGGGTGAACACTGAAGCTTTCTTT,CAWRRGGVNTEAFF
NA,once,TRBV6-6,TRBJ1-4,TGTGCCAGCAGTATAGTTGGTAATGAAAAACTGTTTTTT,CASSIVGNEKLFF
NA,NA,TRBV27,TRBJ1-2,TGTGCCAGCAGTTCAGGGTCCGGGGGGCTCTACACCTTC,CASSSGSGGLYTF
TRBD1,NA,TRBV29-1,TRBJ1-4,TGCAGCGTTGATGACAGGGGGGGTGAAAAACTGTTTTTT,CSVDDRGGEKLFF
TRBD1,NA,TRBV7-9,TRBJ1-1,TGTGCCAGCAGCTTAGAGGGGACAGCGGCTTTCTTT,CASSLEGTAAFF
TRBD1,NA,TRBV19,TRBJ2-2,TGTGCCAGTAGACACAGGGGTGCCACCGGGGAGCTGTTTTTT,CASRHRGATGELFF
TRBD1,NA,TRBV27,TRBJ1-1,TGTGCCTGTGCGGCAGGGGGGTTGAACACTGAAGCTTTCTTT,CACAAGGLNTEAFF
TRBD2,NA,TRBV2,TRBJ2-1,TGTGCCAGCAGTATCCGGGCCGGGGGGAATGAGCAGTTCTTC,CASSIRAGGNEQFF
TRBD1,once,TRBV11-2,TRBJ1-5,TGTGCCAGCAGCCGCACAGGGGGGAGCAATCAGCCCCAGCATTTT,CASSRTGGSNQPQHF
TRBD1,NA,TRBV7-9,TRBJ2-7,TGTGCCAGCAGCTTCGGGGACAGTCTCGATGAGCAGTACTTC,CASSFGDSLDEQYF
NA,many,TRBV6-5,TRBJ1-5,TGTGCCACCACAGGGCCCAATCAGCCCCAGCATTTT,CATTGPNQPQHF
NA,NA,TRBV3-1/TRBV3-2,TRBJ1-2,TGTGCCAGCAGCCTCCGGGGAGGGCAGGGCTATGGCTACACCTTC,CASSLRGGQGYGYTF
NA,NA,TRBV3-1/TRBV3-2,TRBJ2-7,TGTGCCAGCAGCCAAGGGGGATGGCAGGGGAACGAGCAGTACTTC,CASSQGGWQGNEQYF
NA,NA,TRBV6-1,TRBJ2-5,TGTGCCAGCAGTGAGTCAGGGGAAGAGACCCAGTACTTC,CASSESGEETQYF
NA,NA,TRBV18,TRBJ1-2,TGTGCCAGCTCACCAGTAGTGCCTTTAGAAGGCTACACCTTC,CASSPVVPLEGYTF
NA,NA,TRBV4-2,TRBJ1-5,TGTGCCAGCAGCCAAGATCGCGGGGTTGGCGACAATCAGCCCCAGCATTTT,CASSQDRGVGDNQPQHF
NA,NA,TRBV14,TRBJ1-1,TGTGCCAGCAGCCAAGAGGGGCCGTTCATGAACACTGAAGCTTTCTTT,CASSQEGPFMNTEAFF